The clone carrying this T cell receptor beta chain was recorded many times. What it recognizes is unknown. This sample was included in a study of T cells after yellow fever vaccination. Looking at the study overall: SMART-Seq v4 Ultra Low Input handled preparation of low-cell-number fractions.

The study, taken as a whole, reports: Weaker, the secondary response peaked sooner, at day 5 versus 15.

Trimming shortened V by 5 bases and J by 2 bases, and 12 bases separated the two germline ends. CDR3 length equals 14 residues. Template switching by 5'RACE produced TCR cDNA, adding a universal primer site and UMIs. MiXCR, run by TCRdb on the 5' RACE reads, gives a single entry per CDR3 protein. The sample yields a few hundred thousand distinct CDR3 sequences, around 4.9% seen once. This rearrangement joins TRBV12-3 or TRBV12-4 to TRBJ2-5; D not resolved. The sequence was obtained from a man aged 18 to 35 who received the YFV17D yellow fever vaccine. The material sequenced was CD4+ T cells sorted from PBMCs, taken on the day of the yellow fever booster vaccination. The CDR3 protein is CASSPPSRQETQYF. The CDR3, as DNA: TGTGCCAGCAGTCCCCCGAGCAGGCAAGAGACCCAGTACTTC.